The rows below give T cell receptor beta chains drawn from one sample of a study of shared clonotypes between healthy human individuals. Using immunoSEQ multiplex PCR, the repertoire was profiled, and TCRdb retains in-frame clones only, with some absent. The sample carries 2 million to 3 million clones, approximately 90% recorded once. Sequenced: naive CD4+ T cells sorted from blood. These receptors originate from a man between 18 and 35 years old in good health. Each CDR3 is given with its conserved first and last residue. Fields, in order: clone size, V gene, J gene, D gene, CDR3 DNA, CDR3 protein. A D gene is named only where the DNA matches it firmly. Not every row has a clone size; where given, it reads once, few, many or a size class.

abundance: once
v_gene: TRBV5-1
j_gene: TRBJ2-6
d_gene: TRBD1
CDR3nt: TGCGCCAGCAGCCCCCGACAGGGGGCCTGGGCCAACGTCCTGACTTTC
CDR3aa: CASSPRQGAWANVLTF

abundance: -
v_gene: TRBV5-4
j_gene: TRBJ2-5
d_gene: TRBD2
CDR3nt: TGTGCCAGCAGCTGGAAACCCGGGACTAGCGGGCAAGAGACCCAGTACTTC
CDR3aa: CASSWKPGTSGQETQYF

abundance: -
v_gene: TRBV27
j_gene: TRBJ2-4
d_gene: TRBD1
CDR3nt: TGTGCCAGCAGAACCTCCGGGACAGGGGGACGATTTCAGTACTTC
CDR3aa: CASRTSGTGGRFQYF

abundance: -
v_gene: TRBV5-4
j_gene: TRBJ2-5
d_gene: TRBD1
CDR3nt: TGTGCCAGCAGCTGGATCGGACAGGGGAGTGAGACCCAGTACTTC
CDR3aa: CASSWIGQGSETQYF

abundance: once
v_gene: TRBV5-1
j_gene: TRBJ2-3
d_gene: TRBD2
CDR3nt: TGCGCCACTCGGACTAGCGGGTTCACAGATACGCAGTATTTT
CDR3aa: CATRTSGFTDTQYF

abundance: few
v_gene: TRBV5-6
j_gene: TRBJ1-5
d_gene: TRBD1
CDR3nt: TGTGCCAGCAGCTTAGGACAGGGTTCGGCTCAGCCCCAGCATTTT
CDR3aa: CASSLGQGSAQPQHF

abundance: -
v_gene: TRBV27
j_gene: TRBJ2-1
d_gene: -
CDR3nt: TGTGCCAGCAGTCCACAAACCCCAAAACTAGAGGGGAGGTACAATGAGCAGTTCTTC
CDR3aa: CASSPQTPKLEGRYNEQFF

abundance: -
v_gene: TRBV18
j_gene: TRBJ2-5
d_gene: -
CDR3nt: TGTGCCAGCTCACGGGTGGCGGGGGAGACCCAGTACTTC
CDR3aa: CASSRVAGETQYF

abundance: -
v_gene: TRBV27
j_gene: TRBJ2-5
d_gene: -
CDR3nt: TGTGCCAGCAGTCATACAGGGAAAGAGACCCAGTACTTC
CDR3aa: CASSHTGKETQYF

abundance: -
v_gene: TRBV5-1
j_gene: TRBJ1-4
d_gene: TRBD1
CDR3nt: TGCGCCAGCAGCCCCAACCCCGGACAGGGAGGTGAAAAACTGTTTTTT
CDR3aa: CASSPNPGQGGEKLFF

abundance: -
v_gene: TRBV5-1
j_gene: TRBJ2-1
d_gene: -
CDR3nt: TGCGCCAGCGGTGACTTGGGAGATGAGCAGTTCTTC
CDR3aa: CASGDLGDEQFF

abundance: -
v_gene: TRBV6-5
j_gene: TRBJ2-1
d_gene: TRBD2
CDR3nt: TGTGCCAGCAGTTACTCGAGCCTAGCGGGCCTCGATGAGCAGTTCTTC
CDR3aa: CASSYSSLAGLDEQFF

abundance: -
v_gene: TRBV6-5
j_gene: TRBJ1-2
d_gene: -
CDR3nt: TGTGCCAGCAGTTACTCCCGGGGGTCCTCGTCTGCGGTGTACACCTTC
CDR3aa: CASSYSRGSSSAVYTF

abundance: few
v_gene: TRBV18
j_gene: TRBJ1-2
d_gene: -
CDR3nt: TGTGCCAGCTCACCACCGAATGGGGCAGGGGATGGCTACACCTTC
CDR3aa: CASSPPNGAGDGYTF

abundance: -
v_gene: TRBV5-1
j_gene: TRBJ1-1
d_gene: -
CDR3nt: TGCGCCAGCAGCATAACAACTCCGACTGAAGCTTTCTTT
CDR3aa: CASSITTPTEAFF

abundance: once
v_gene: TRBV2
j_gene: TRBJ1-1
d_gene: -
CDR3nt: TGTGCCAGCATATCGGGGGCGCCTAATGAAGCTTTCTTT
CDR3aa: CASISGAPNEAFF

abundance: once
v_gene: TRBV27
j_gene: TRBJ1-6
d_gene: TRBD1
CDR3nt: TGTGCCAGCAGTGCACGACGGACAGGGGATTCACCCCTCCACTTT
CDR3aa: CASSARRTGDSPLHF

abundance: -
v_gene: TRBV6-5
j_gene: TRBJ1-1
d_gene: -
CDR3nt: TGTGCCAGCAGTTACTCGGCGGCCTCGAACACTGAAGCTTTCTTT
CDR3aa: CASSYSAASNTEAFF

abundance: -
v_gene: TRBV15
j_gene: TRBJ1-1
d_gene: -
CDR3nt: TGTGCCACCTGCCCCGACAGGCTGTATGAAGCTTTCTTT
CDR3aa: CATCPDRLYEAFF

abundance: -
v_gene: TRBV5-6
j_gene: TRBJ1-2
d_gene: -
CDR3nt: TGTGCCAGCAGTTCAGGGGACGGAGATGGCTACACCTTC
CDR3aa: CASSSGDGDGYTF

abundance: -
v_gene: TRBV2
j_gene: TRBJ2-3
d_gene: TRBD1
CDR3nt: TGTGCCACCGGGGACAGTTCTAGCACAGATACGCAGTATTTT
CDR3aa: CATGDSSSTDTQYF

abundance: -
v_gene: TRBV6-5
j_gene: TRBJ2-2
d_gene: TRBD2
CDR3nt: TGTGCCAGCAGGCGGGAGGGGGCCGGGGAGCTGTTTTTT
CDR3aa: CASRREGAGELFF

abundance: -
v_gene: TRBV5-1
j_gene: TRBJ1-1
d_gene: TRBD1
CDR3nt: TGCGCCAGCAGCTTGGACAGGGGGCAGGTAGCTTTCTTT
CDR3aa: CASSLDRGQVAFF

abundance: -
v_gene: TRBV30
j_gene: TRBJ1-6
d_gene: TRBD1
CDR3nt: TGTGCCTGGATGCAGGACAGGTGGAACTATAATTCACCCCTCCACTTT
CDR3aa: CAWMQDRWNYNSPLHF

abundance: -
v_gene: TRBV4-3
j_gene: TRBJ2-3
d_gene: -
CDR3nt: TGCGCCAGCAGCCAAGGGGTCAGTGCCCAAACAGATACGCAGTATTTT
CDR3aa: CASSQGVSAQTDTQYF

abundance: -
v_gene: TRBV18
j_gene: TRBJ1-2
d_gene: -
CDR3nt: TGTGCCAGCTCATCAGGCGCCCGGGTCGGTGGCTACACCTTC
CDR3aa: CASSSGARVGGYTF

abundance: -
v_gene: TRBV7-9
j_gene: TRBJ1-3
d_gene: TRBD1
CDR3nt: TGTGCCAGCCCGCCTAAAAAACAGGGGGCCGCGGACACCATATATTTT
CDR3aa: CASPPKKQGAADTIYF

abundance: -
v_gene: TRBV30
j_gene: TRBJ2-7
d_gene: -
CDR3nt: TGTGCCTGGAGTCGGAGTTCCTACGAGCAGTACTTC
CDR3aa: CAWSRSSYEQYF

abundance: -
v_gene: TRBV11-2
j_gene: TRBJ1-3
d_gene: -
CDR3nt: TGTGCCAGCACGATTTTGGGCGGAAACACCATATATTTT
CDR3aa: CASTILGGNTIYF